This is a list of T cell receptor beta chains from one sample in a study of cytomegalovirus exposure and HLA in healthy donors. Assay: immunoSEQ multiplex PCR; the TCRdb copy retains only in-frame clones and omits some. Here the sample spans tens of thousands of clones, approximately 80% being singletons. Sequencing was done on a sample of PBMCs. The receptors here all came from a woman between 45 and 60 years old in good health and CMV-seropositive. CDR3s include the opening cysteine and the closing phenylalanine or tryptophan. A D gene is named only where the DNA matches it firmly. Only some rows state a clone size, as once, few, many or a class for expanded clones.

TRBV10-3	TRBD1	TRBJ1-1	once	14	TGTGCCATCACCTCCGGACAGGGGAACACTGAAGCTTTCTTT	CAITSGQGNTEAFF
TRBV27	TRBD2	TRBJ2-1	-	13	TGTGCCAGCAGTTTAGCACTAGCGGGGGAGCAGTTCTTC	CASSLALAGEQFF
TRBV18	-	TRBJ1-1	-	14	TGTGCCAGCTCACGAGACTCACCGAACACTGAAGCTTTCTTT	CASSRDSPNTEAFF
TRBV6-4	TRBD2	TRBJ2-3	-	15	TGTGCCAGCAGTCCAAGCGGGAGTGGCACAGATACGCAGTATTTT	CASSPSGSGTDTQYF
TRBV19	-	TRBJ1-4	-	13	TGTGCCAGCGGGGACACCACCTTGGAAAAACTGTTTTTT	CASGDTTLEKLFF
TRBV7-9	TRBD2	TRBJ2-1	-	14	TGTGCCAGCTCCCTAGCGGGGGGTTACAATGAGCAGTTCTTC	CASSLAGGYNEQFF
TRBV29-1	TRBD1	TRBJ2-6	-	16	TGCAGCGTTGCGGACAGGCAAAGCTCTGGGGCCAACGTCCTGACTTTC	CSVADRQSSGANVLTF
TRBV4-1	-	TRBJ2-7	once	12	TGCGCCAGCAGCCACCCGGGACAAGAGCAGTACTTC	CASSHPGQEQYF
TRBV4-1	-	TRBJ2-1	-	17	TGCGCCAGCAGCCAAGAACTTGACAGTACTCTCTACAATGAGCAGTTCTTC	CASSQELDSTLYNEQFF
TRBV19	TRBD1	TRBJ1-3	-	15	TGTGCCAGTAGTCCAGGGGGCGCGGGTGGAAACACCATATATTTT	CASSPGGAGGNTIYF
TRBV5-1	TRBD1	TRBJ2-3	-	17	TGCGCCAGCAGCTTGGGGGACAGGGGGATTGTGACAGATACGCAGTATTTT	CASSLGDRGIVTDTQYF
TRBV10-1	TRBD1	TRBJ2-7	-	16	TGCGCCAGCAGTGCCAGTCCGGGACAGGGTTCCTACGAGCAGTACTTC	CASSASPGQGSYEQYF
TRBV7-9	-	TRBJ2-7	few	11	TGTGCCAGCAGTAGGGAGTACGAGCAGTACTTC	CASSREYEQYF
TRBV4-1	-	TRBJ1-3	once	16	TGCGCCAGCAGCCAATCTGGACAGCTTTTTGGAAACACCATATATTTT	CASSQSGQLFGNTIYF
TRBV2	-	TRBJ2-7	-	12	TGTGCCAGCAGTGAAGACAGGGAGGGGCAGTACTTC	CASSEDREGQYF
TRBV5-1	-	TRBJ1-4	-	14	TGCGCCAGCAGCTTGGCCGGGACTAATGAAAAACTGTTTTTT	CASSLAGTNEKLFF
TRBV11-3	-	TRBJ2-5	-	16	TGTGCCAGCAGCTTAGGCCGGACAAGTTACCAAGAGACCCAGTACTTC	CASSLGRTSYQETQYF
TRBV19	TRBD1	TRBJ2-7	-	14	TGTGCCAGTATGAGGACAGGGGAAGGCTACGAGCAGTACTTC	CASMRTGEGYEQYF
TRBV6-5	TRBD1	TRBJ1-2	-	13	TGTGCCAGCAGTTACTCGGGGACAGGAGTCTACACCTTC	CASSYSGTGVYTF
TRBV7-8	-	TRBJ2-1	-	12	TGTGCCAGCAGCTTGTCCAGGGGTGAGCAGTTCTTC	CASSLSRGEQFF
TRBV5-1	TRBD2	TRBJ2-5	-	14	TGCGCCAGCAGCGTGGGGGGGGTAGGCGAGACCCAGTACTTC	CASSVGGVGETQYF
TRBV19	TRBD1	TRBJ1-5	-	15	TGTGCCAGTAGTACCCCCGACAGGGTGGATCAGCCCCAGCATTTT	CASSTPDRVDQPQHF
TRBV5-1	-	TRBJ1-4	-	15	TGCGCCAGCAGCTGGACAGAACCAACTAATGAAAAACTGTTTTTT	CASSWTEPTNEKLFF
TRBV5-1	-	TRBJ2-5	-	14	TGCGCCAGCAGCTCCTTGGGGGGTCAAGAGACCCAGTACTTC	CASSSLGGQETQYF
TRBV9	TRBD1	TRBJ1-6	-	13	TGTGCCAGCGGAGACAGGGTGAATTCACCCCTCCACTTT	CASGDRVNSPLHF
TRBV2	TRBD1	TRBJ2-7	-	14	TGTGCCAGCAGTACCGGGACAGGTTCCTACGAGCAGTGCTTC	CASSTGTGSYEQCF
TRBV7-2	TRBD1	TRBJ2-1	once	13	TGTGCCAGCAGCTTGGGACAGTTCAATGAGCAGTTCTTC	CASSLGQFNEQFF
TRBV2	-	TRBJ1-2	few	13	TGTGCCAGCAGTCCGGACAGAACCTATGGCTACACCTTC	CASSPDRTYGYTF
TRBV30	TRBD1	TRBJ2-2	once	15	TGTGCCTGGAGCGAACGGACAGGTTGGGCCGGGGAGCTGTTTTTT	CAWSERTGWAGELFF
TRBV2	-	TRBJ2-7	-	13	TGTGCCAGCAAACCCAAGCCTCCTCTCGAGCAGTACTTC	CASKPKPPLEQYF
TRBV5-1	-	TRBJ2-6	once	17	TGCGCCAGCAGCTCGGTGGGGGCCTACTCTGGGGCCAACGTCCTGACTTTC	CASSSVGAYSGANVLTF
TRBV30	-	TRBJ1-5	once	14	TGTGCCTGGAGTGTACGAAGGGGTAATCAGCCCCAGCATTTT	CAWSVRRGNQPQHF
TRBV5-5	-	TRBJ1-6	-	14	TGTGCCAGCAGCCTAAGCTCTTATAATTCACCCCTCCACTTT	CASSLSSYNSPLHF
TRBV19	-	TRBJ1-1	-	15	TGTGCCAGTAGTATACAGGGGATTTCGGACACTGAAGCTTTCTTT	CASSIQGISDTEAFF
TRBV5-1	-	TRBJ1-2	once	14	TGCGCCAGCAGCTTAGGGGGAACTTTCTATGGCTACACCTTC	CASSLGGTFYGYTF
TRBV19	TRBD1	TRBJ1-1	-	13	TGTGCCAGTAGAGCACAGGGGCACACTGAAGCTTTCTTT	CASRAQGHTEAFF
TRBV7-9	-	TRBJ1-1	-	15	TGTGCCAGCAGCTTATCTTTAGGGGTTCTCACTGAAGCTTTCTTT	CASSLSLGVLTEAFF
TRBV5-1	-	TRBJ2-2	-	16	TGCGCCAGCAGCCTGGAATGGTCAGCGAACACCGGGGAGCTGTTTTTT	CASSLEWSANTGELFF
TRBV5-4	TRBD1	TRBJ2-5	-	14	TGTGCCAGCAGCCCAGGGACAGGAGAAGAGACCCAGTACTTC	CASSPGTGEETQYF
TRBV2	-	TRBJ2-3	-	14	TGTGCCAGCGTGGGGGCGTATAGCACAGATACGCAGTATTTT	CASVGAYSTDTQYF
TRBV19	-	TRBJ1-2	-	13	TGTGCCAGTAGTATGGGGCTAAACTATGGCTACACCTTC	CASSMGLNYGYTF
TRBV2	-	TRBJ1-1	-	14	TGTGCCACCCAGGAGCAGGGCCCTAGCACTGAAGCTTTCTTT	CATQEQGPSTEAFF
TRBV19	-	TRBJ1-1	-	16	TGTGCCAGTAGTAAGGTGGAACTAGCCGGGGTCACTGAAGCTTTCTTT	CASSKVELAGVTEAFF
TRBV18	-	TRBJ1-2	once	15	TGTGCCAGCTCACCACCTGGGGCGGGGGTTTTCGGCTACACCTTC	CASSPPGAGVFGYTF
TRBV21-1	-	TRBJ2-4	-	17	TGTGCCAGCAGCTCCGGACAGGGGGACTTAGCCAAAAACATTCAGTACTTC	CASSSGQGDLAKNIQYF